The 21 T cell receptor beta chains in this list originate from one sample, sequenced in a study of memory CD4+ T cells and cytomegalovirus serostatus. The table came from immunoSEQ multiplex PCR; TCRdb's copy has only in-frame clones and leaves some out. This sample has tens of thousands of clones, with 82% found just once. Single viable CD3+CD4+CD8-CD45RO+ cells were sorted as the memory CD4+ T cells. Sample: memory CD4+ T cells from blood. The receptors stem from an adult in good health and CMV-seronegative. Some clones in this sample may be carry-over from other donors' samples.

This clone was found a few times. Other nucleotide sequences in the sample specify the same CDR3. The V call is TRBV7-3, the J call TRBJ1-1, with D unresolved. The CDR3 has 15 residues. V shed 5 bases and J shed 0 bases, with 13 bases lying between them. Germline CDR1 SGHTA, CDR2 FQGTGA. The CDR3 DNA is TGTGCCAGCAGCCCAACTGGCAATTTGAACACTGAAGCTTTCTTT. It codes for CASSPTGNLNTEAFF. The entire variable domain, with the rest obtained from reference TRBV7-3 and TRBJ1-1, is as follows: GAGVSQTPSNKVTEKGKYVELRCDPISGHTALYWYRQSLGQGPEFLIYFQGTGAADDSGLPNDRFFAVRPEGSVSTLKIQRTERGDSAVYLCASSPTGNLNTEAFFGQGTRLTVV.

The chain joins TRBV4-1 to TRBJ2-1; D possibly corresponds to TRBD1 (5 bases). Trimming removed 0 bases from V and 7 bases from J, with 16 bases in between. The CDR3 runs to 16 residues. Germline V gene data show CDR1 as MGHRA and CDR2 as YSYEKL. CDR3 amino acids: CASSQDPRGLLNEQFF. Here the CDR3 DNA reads TGCGCCAGCAGCCAAGATCCTAGGGGTCTTCTTAATGAGCAGTTCTTC.

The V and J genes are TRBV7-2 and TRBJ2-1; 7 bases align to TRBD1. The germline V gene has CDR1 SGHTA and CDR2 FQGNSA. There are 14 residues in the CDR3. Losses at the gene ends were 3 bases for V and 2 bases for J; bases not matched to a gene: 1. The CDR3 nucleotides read TGTGCCAGCAGCTTCGGGACAGCCTACAATGAGCAGTTCTTC. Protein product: CASSFGTAYNEQFF.

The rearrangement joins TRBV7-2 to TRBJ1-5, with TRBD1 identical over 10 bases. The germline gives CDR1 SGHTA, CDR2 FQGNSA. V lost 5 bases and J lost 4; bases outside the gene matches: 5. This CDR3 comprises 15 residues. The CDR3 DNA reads TGTGCCAGCAGCCAATGGGACAGGGGTAATCAGCCCCAGCATTTT. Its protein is CASSQWDRGNQPQHF.

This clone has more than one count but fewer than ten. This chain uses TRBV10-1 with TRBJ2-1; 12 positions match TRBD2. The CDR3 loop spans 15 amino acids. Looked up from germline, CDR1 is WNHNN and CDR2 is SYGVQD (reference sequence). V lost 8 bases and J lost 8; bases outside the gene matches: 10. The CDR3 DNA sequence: TGCGCCAGCCCGACGACTAGCGGGAGTTGGGATGAGCAGTTCTTC. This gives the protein CASPTTSGSWDEQFF.

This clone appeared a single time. The CDR3 coding sequence is TGCAGCGTTGGAGGGACAGGCCGAATCTATGGCTACACCTTC. Amino acid sequence: CSVGGTGRIYGYTF. The chain employs TRBV29-1 and TRBJ1-2, with 8 positions matching TRBD1. The V gene's germline CDR1 is SQVTM and CDR2 ANQGSEA. The CDR3 runs to 14 residues. Trimming at V came to 4 bases and at J to 4 bases, leaving 8 bases not matched to a gene.

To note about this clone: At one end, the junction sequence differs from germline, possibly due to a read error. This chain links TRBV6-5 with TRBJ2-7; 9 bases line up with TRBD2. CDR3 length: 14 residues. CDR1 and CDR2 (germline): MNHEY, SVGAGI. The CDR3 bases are TGTGCCATCAGTAGACTAGCGGAGAACTACGAGCAGTACTTC. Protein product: CAISRLAENYEQYF.

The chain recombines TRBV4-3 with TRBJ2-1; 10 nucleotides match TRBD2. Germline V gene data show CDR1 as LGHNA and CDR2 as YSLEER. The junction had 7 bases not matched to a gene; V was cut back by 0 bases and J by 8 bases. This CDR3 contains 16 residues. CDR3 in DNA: TGCGCCAGCAGCCAAGATTTCGCTAGCGGGAGCTATGAGCAGTTCTTC. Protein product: CASSQDFASGSYEQFF.

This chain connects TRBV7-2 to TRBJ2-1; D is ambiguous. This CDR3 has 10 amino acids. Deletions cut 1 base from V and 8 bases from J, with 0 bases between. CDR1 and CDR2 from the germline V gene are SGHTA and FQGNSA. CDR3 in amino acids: CASSLDEQFF. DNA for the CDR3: TGTGCCAGCAGCTTAGATGAGCAGTTCTTC.

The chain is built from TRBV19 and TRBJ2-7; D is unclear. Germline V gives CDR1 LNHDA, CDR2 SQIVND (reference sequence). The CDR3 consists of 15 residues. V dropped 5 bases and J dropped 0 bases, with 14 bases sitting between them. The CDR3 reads CASSRPASASYEQYF. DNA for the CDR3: TGTGCCAGTAGTCGCCCCGCCAGCGCCTCCTACGAGCAGTACTTC.

This CDR3 is CASSLSYPGRGDNEQFF. The DNA of the CDR3 is TGTGCCAGCAGCCTTAGCTATCCCGGGAGGGGTGACAATGAGCAGTTCTTC. This chain uses TRBV7-3 with TRBJ2-1; 8 positions agree with TRBD2. CDR1 is SGHTA and CDR2 is FQGTGA in the germline V gene. J gave up 5 bases and V 5 bases, and 14 bases lay outside the gene matches. The length of the CDR3 is 17 residues.

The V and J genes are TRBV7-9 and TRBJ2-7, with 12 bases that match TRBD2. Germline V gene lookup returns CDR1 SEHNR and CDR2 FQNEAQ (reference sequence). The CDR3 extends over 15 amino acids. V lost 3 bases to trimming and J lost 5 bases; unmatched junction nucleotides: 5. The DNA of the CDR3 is TGTGCCAGCAGCTTGACTAGCGGGAGAACCCACGAGCAGTACTTC. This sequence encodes CASSLTSGRTHEQYF.

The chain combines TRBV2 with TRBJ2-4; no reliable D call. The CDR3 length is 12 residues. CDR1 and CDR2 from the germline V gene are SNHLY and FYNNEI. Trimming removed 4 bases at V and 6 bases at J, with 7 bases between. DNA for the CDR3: TGTGCCAGCAGTGCGCAGATAAACATTCAGTACTTC. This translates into CASSAQINIQYF.

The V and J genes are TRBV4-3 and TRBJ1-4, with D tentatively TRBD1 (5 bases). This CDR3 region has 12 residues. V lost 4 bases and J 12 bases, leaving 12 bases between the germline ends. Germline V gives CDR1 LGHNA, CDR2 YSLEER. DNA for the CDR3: TGCGCCAGCAGCCCGGGACCCTGGGAACTGTTTTTT. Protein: CASSPGPWELFF.

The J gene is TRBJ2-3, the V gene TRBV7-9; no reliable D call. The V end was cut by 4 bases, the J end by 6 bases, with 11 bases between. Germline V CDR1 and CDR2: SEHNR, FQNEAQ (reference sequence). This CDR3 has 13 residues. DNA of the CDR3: TGTGCCAGCAGCTCCATGCTAGGCGATACGCAGTATTTT. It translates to CASSSMLGDTQYF.

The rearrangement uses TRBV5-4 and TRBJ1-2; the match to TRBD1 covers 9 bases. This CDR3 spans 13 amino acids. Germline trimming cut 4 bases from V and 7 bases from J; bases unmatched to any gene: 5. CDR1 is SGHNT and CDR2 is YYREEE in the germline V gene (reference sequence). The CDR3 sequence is CASSAGTGFGYTF. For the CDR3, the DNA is TGTGCCAGCAGCGCCGGGACAGGGTTTGGCTACACCTTC. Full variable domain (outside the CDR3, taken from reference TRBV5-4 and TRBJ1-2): ETGVTQSPTHLIKTRGQQVTLRCSSQSGHNTVSWYQQALGQGPQFIFQYYREEENGRGNFPPRFSGLQFPNYSSELNVNALELDDSALYLCASSAGTGFGYTFGSGTRLTVV.

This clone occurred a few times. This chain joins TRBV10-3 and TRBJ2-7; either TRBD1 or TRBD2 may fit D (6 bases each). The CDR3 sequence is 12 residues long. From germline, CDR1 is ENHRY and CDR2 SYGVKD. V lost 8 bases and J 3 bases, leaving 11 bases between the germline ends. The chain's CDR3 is CAIARGVYEQYF. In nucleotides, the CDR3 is TGTGCCATCGCAAGGGGGGTCTACGAGCAGTACTTC.

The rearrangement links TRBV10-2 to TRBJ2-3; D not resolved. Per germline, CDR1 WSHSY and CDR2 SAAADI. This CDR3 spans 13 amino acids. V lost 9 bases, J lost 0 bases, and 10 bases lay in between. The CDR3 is CASARWSTDTQYF. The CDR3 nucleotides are TGCGCCAGTGCTAGGTGGAGCACAGATACGCAGTATTTT.

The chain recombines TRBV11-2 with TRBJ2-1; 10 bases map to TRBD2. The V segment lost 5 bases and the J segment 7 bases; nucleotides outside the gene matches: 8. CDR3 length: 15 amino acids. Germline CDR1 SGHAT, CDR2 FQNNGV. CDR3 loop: CASSPTSGFRNEQFF. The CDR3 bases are TGTGCCAGCAGCCCGACTAGCGGGTTTCGAAATGAGCAGTTCTTC. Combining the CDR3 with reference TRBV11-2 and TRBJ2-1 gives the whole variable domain EAGVAQSPRYKIIEKRQSVAFWCNPISGHATLYWYQQILGQGPKLLIQFQNNGVVDDSQLPKDRFSAERLKGVDSTLKIQPAKLEDSAVYLCASSPTSGFRNEQFFGPGTRLTVL.

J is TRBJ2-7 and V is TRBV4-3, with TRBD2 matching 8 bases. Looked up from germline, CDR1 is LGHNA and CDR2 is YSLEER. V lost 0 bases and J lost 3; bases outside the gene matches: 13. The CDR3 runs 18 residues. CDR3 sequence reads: CASSQDLGTSAKRYEQYF. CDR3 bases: TGCGCCAGCAGCCAAGATCTTGGGACTAGTGCAAAACGCTACGAGCAGTACTTC.

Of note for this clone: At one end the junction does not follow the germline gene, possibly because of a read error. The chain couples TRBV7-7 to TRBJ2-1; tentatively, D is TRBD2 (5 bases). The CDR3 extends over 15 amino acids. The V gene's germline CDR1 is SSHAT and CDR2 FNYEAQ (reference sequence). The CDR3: CASSPGRDGRREQFF. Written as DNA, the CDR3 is TGTGCTAGCAGCCCGGGCCGGGATGGCCGGAGGGAGCAGTTCTTC. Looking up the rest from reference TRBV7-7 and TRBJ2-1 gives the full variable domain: GAGVSQSPRYKVTKRGQDVTLRCDPISSHATLYWYQQALGQGPEFLTYFNYEAQPDKSGLPSDRFSAERPEGSISTLTIQRTEQRDSAMYRCASSPGRDGRREQFFGPGTRLTVL.